This T cell receptor (beta chain) was identified in a study of immune cell composition in non-small cell lung cancer. Assay used: immunoSEQ multiplex PCR; TCRdb lists only in-frame clones, some missing. The sample yields under 3,500 clones, 60% to 85% seen once. This clone was found a few times. The CDR3 contains 13 residues. Per the germline V gene, CDR1 is SGHTA and CDR2 is FQGTGA. Deletions cut 4 bases from V and 2 bases from J, with 7 bases between. The chain has TRBV7-3 and TRBJ2-3, with D unclear. The clonotype was recovered from a human donor with non-small cell lung cancer. Sequenced sample: lung tumor tissue. The CDR3 sequence: CASSSLATDTQYF. CDR3 sequence (DNA): TGTGCCAGCAGCTCGCTGGCCACAGATACGCAGTATTTT.